This T cell receptor beta chain was profiled in a study of cytotoxic CD8 clonotypes in ibrutinib-treated CLL. For the study at large: Results showed roughly 24 partial and 2 complete responses; following median 68 months, about 15 remained remitted, approximately twelve advanced. Study findings and constraints: Sampling times differed between sustained-remission and progressing patients. At the start, clonality exceeded age-matched healthy donors and followed circulating CD8+ T-cell counts. Higher clonality was seen at ibrutinib response and a return toward baseline at progression.

Clones were read by immunoSEQ multiplex PCR, and TCRdb kept only the in-frame ones, dropping some. The repertoire consists of about 140,000 clones, with around 82% occurring once and the leading ten covering 7.6%. V gave up 5 bases and J gave up 5 bases; unmatched junction bases: 8. This CDR3 spans 15 amino acids. The germline CDR1 and CDR2 sequences are MGHRA and YSYEKL. Points on this clone: Its matching antigen is unknown.

The rearrangement uses TRBV4-1 and TRBJ2-7; TRBD1 matches at 11 bases. This sequence was found in a human donor with chronic lymphocytic leukemia. Source: PBMCs, taken after 36 months of ibrutinib treatment. The CDR3 DNA is TGCGCCAGCAGCGCCCGACCGGGACAGGGGGACGAGCAGTACTTC. This translates into CASSARPGQGDEQYF.